The rows below give T cell receptor beta chains drawn from one sample of a study of cytomegalovirus exposure and HLA in healthy donors. The method was immunoSEQ multiplex PCR; TCRdb's version includes in-frame clones alone and lacks a portion of them. The sample lists roughly 200,000 clones, around 80% occurring once. Material: PBMCs. The source of these receptors is a woman aged 25 to 45 in good health and CMV-seropositive. The CDR3 runs from the conserved cysteine through the conserved F or W. The D gene is left open where the match is weak. The size field is filled for only some rows; it gives once, few, many or a size class.

abundance	v_gene	j_gene	d_gene	CDR3nt	CDR3aa
-	TRBV4-2	TRBJ2-1	TRBD2	TGTGCCAGCAGCCAAGGGGGGACTGGAGCGGGGGGGCCCAGTGAGCAGTTCTTC	CASSQGGTGAGGPSEQFF
few	TRBV5-4	TRBJ1-1	-	TGTGCCAGCAGCTTGGCAGGGAGGGATAACACTGAAGCTTTCTTT	CASSLAGRDNTEAFF
-	TRBV19	TRBJ1-5	TRBD1	TGTGCCAGTAGTGGGACAGGAGGTGGCAATCAGCCCCAGCATTTT	CASSGTGGGNQPQHF
once	TRBV18	TRBJ2-3	TRBD2	TGTGCCAGCTCACCTTCGCGGGAGGGCCGGGGAGATACGCAGTATTTT	CASSPSREGRGDTQYF
-	TRBV5-4	TRBJ2-7	TRBD1	TGTGCCAGCAGCTTTGCAGGGACAGGGGAAGGCGAGCAGTACTTC	CASSFAGTGEGEQYF
-	TRBV4-3	TRBJ2-2	TRBD2	TGCGCCAGCAGCACCAATCGACTAGCGGGGGCCGGGGAGCTGTTTTTT	CASSTNRLAGAGELFF
-	TRBV19	TRBJ1-2	TRBD1	TGTGCCAGTAGTATTTCTGATAGGAGGGGGCTAGACTATGGCTACACCTTC	CASSISDRRGLDYGYTF
-	TRBV7-2	TRBJ2-2	TRBD1	TGTGCCAGCAGGCGTGCCAGGACAGGTGGCACCGGGGAGCTGTTTTTT	CASRRARTGGTGELFF
once	TRBV5-6	TRBJ2-1	-	TGTGCCAGCAGCCTGAGGAATAACAATGAGCAGTTCTTC	CASSLRNNNEQFF
-	TRBV29-1	TRBJ2-7	TRBD2	TGCACCCAGGGGCTAGCGGGAGGCGAGCAGTACTTC	CTQGLAGGEQYF
-	TRBV11-3	TRBJ2-7	TRBD1	TGTGCCAGCAGGGGCAGGGGGATTCACGAGCAGTACTTC	CASRGRGIHEQYF
-	TRBV10-3	TRBJ1-1	TRBD1	TGTGCCATCCGACAGGGTAGTACTGAAGCTTTCTTT	CAIRQGSTEAFF
-	TRBV11-2	TRBJ2-7	-	TGTGCCAGCAGCCCAGTCGGTTTGGAGAGTCCTGGGTACGAGCAGTACTTC	CASSPVGLESPGYEQYF
once	TRBV27	TRBJ1-2	-	TGTGCCAGCAGTTTATTTCGGGGGGCGGGTGGCTACACCTTC	CASSLFRGAGGYTF
-	TRBV4-2	TRBJ1-2	-	TGTGCCAGCAGCCAAGATCTGGGCAGGGTGACTTATGGCTACACCTTC	CASSQDLGRVTYGYTF
-	TRBV6-6	TRBJ2-1	TRBD2	TGTGCCAGCAGTTACACGGTAAACAGCGGGGGCAATGAGCAGTTCTTC	CASSYTVNSGGNEQFF
-	TRBV5-4	TRBJ1-2	TRBD1	TGTGCCAGCAGCCTTGAACCCCGGGACAGGGGGTTAGGCTATGGCTACACCTTC	CASSLEPRDRGLGYGYTF
few	TRBV4-1	TRBJ1-1	TRBD1	TGCGCCAGCAGCCACCTCATAGGACAGGGGAACACTGAAGCTTTCTTT	CASSHLIGQGNTEAFF
-	TRBV6-1	TRBJ2-1	TRBD2	TGTGCCAGCAGCGACGGACTAGCGGGGTACAATGAGCAGTTCTTC	CASSDGLAGYNEQFF
-	TRBV30	TRBJ2-5	-	TGTGCCTGGAGTATCGCTAGAGAGACCCAGTACTTC	CAWSIARETQYF
few	TRBV11-3	TRBJ2-7	-	TGTGCCAGCAGCTCCAGCGGGTACTCCTACGAGCAGTACTTC	CASSSSGYSYEQYF
-	TRBV5-4	TRBJ1-2	-	TGTGCCAGCAGCTTGGATCCGGGTAACAACTATGGCTACACCTTC	CASSLDPGNNYGYTF
few	TRBV5-1	TRBJ1-2	-	TGCGCCAGCAGCTTGGCCTTTTTGAGAGTTAACTATGGCTACACCTTC	CASSLAFLRVNYGYTF
-	TRBV5-4	TRBJ2-2	-	TGTGCCAGCAGCTTGGACGGGGGTAACACCGGGGAGCTGTTTTTT	CASSLDGGNTGELFF
-	TRBV9	TRBJ2-3	TRBD2	TGTGCCAGCAGCGTAGCCCTTCCAGGACTAGCGGGGAAAGATACGCAGTATTTT	CASSVALPGLAGKDTQYF
-	TRBV5-6	TRBJ1-2	-	TGTGCCAGCAGCTTGGAGGCAGGGGTAGGGTTTGGCTACACCTTC	CASSLEAGVGFGYTF
-	TRBV12-5	TRBJ1-2	-	TGTGCTAGTGGTTTTGCCGCGGAGAGGCTAGCTAACTATGGCTACACCTTC	CASGFAAERLANYGYTF
-	TRBV25-1	TRBJ2-7	TRBD2	TGTGCCAGCAGTGACGCCCGGGACTACGACTACGAGCAGTACTTC	CASSDARDYDYEQYF
-	TRBV7-6	TRBJ1-3	TRBD1	TGTGCCAGCAGCTTGTATACAGGGGGAACTGGAAACACCATATATTTT	CASSLYTGGTGNTIYF
-	TRBV2	TRBJ1-4	-	TGTGCCAGCATGGAGTCGGGGGCTAATGAAAAACTGTTTTTT	CASMESGANEKLFF
-	TRBV5-1	TRBJ2-1	TRBD2	TGCGCCAGCAGCTTATTTTTGACTAGCGGGAAGAGTTACAATGAGCAGTTCTTC	CASSLFLTSGKSYNEQFF
-	TRBV5-6	TRBJ1-5	-	TGTGCCAGCAGCTTTGGGCAGAGCAATCAGCCCCAGCATTTT	CASSFGQSNQPQHF
-	TRBV5-1	TRBJ1-3	-	TGCGCCAGCAGGGAGCTGTCTGGAAACACCATATATTTT	CASRELSGNTIYF
-	TRBV14	TRBJ2-5	-	TGTGCCAGCAGCCAGAGCAGGGGGGCTGGAGAGACCCAGTACTTC	CASSQSRGAGETQYF
-	TRBV5-6	TRBJ2-5	TRBD1	TGTGCCAGCAGCCGGACAGGGCAAAAAGAGACCCAGTACTTC	CASSRTGQKETQYF
-	TRBV19	TRBJ2-3	TRBD2	TGTGCCACCTGGACTAGTCCCCAAGATACGCAGTATTTT	CATWTSPQDTQYF
-	TRBV5-8	TRBJ2-7	-	TGTGCCAGCAGCCCGGGATTTAGCTCCTACGAGCAGTACTTC	CASSPGFSSYEQYF
-	TRBV4-3	TRBJ1-6	-	TGCGCCAGCAGCCAGCGAGGGGGGGCGCGGATCCTCCACTTT	CASSQRGGARILHF
-	TRBV6-6	TRBJ2-7	-	TGTGCCAGCAACCCAGAAAACAGGGTGATTGACGAGCAGTACTTC	CASNPENRVIDEQYF
-	TRBV10-3	TRBJ2-2	-	TGTGCCATCAGTCCCGGAGGCACCGGGGAGCTGTTTTTT	CAISPGGTGELFF
-	TRBV2	TRBJ1-4	TRBD1	TGTGCCAGCAGTGACCTCCGGGACAGGGGGATTCAACTGTTTTTT	CASSDLRDRGIQLFF
few	TRBV4-2	TRBJ2-1	TRBD2	TGTGCCAGCAGCCAAGAGGGGACTAGCGGTTACAATGAGCAGTTCTTC	CASSQEGTSGYNEQFF
-	TRBV5-1	TRBJ2-7	-	TGCGCCAGCGGAACAGGCTCCTACGAGCAGTACTTC	CASGTGSYEQYF
-	TRBV7-2	TRBJ2-7	-	TGTGCCAGCAGCATAAGTACAGGGCCGACCTACGAGCAGTACTTC	CASSISTGPTYEQYF
-	TRBV9	TRBJ2-1	-	TGTGCCAGCAGCGTAGTAGGGGGAAGGGGGCAGCGGGGGTACAATGAGCAGTTCTTC	CASSVVGGRGQRGYNEQFF
-	TRBV7-9	TRBJ1-2	TRBD1	TGTGCCAGCAGCCTAGCTAGTGACAGGGGCCTTGTGTATGGCTACACCTTC	CASSLASDRGLVYGYTF
-	TRBV4-2	TRBJ1-2	TRBD1	TGTGCCAGCAGCCAAGATCAGGGGGTCGATGGCTACACCTTC	CASSQDQGVDGYTF
-	TRBV10-3	TRBJ1-2	TRBD1	TGTGCCATCAGTGAGTCCGGCAGGGGGCCCGGCTACACCTTC	CAISESGRGPGYTF
-	TRBV7-2	TRBJ2-7	TRBD2	TGTGCCAGCAGCCCCGTGGGACTAGTCTTTTACGAGCAGTACTTC	CASSPVGLVFYEQYF
-	TRBV18	TRBJ1-2	-	TGTGCCAGCTCACCGGGCAGCTCCTATGGCTACACCTTC	CASSPGSSYGYTF
-	TRBV13	TRBJ1-1	TRBD1	TGTGCCAGCAGCATGGACAGGGCAGAGTACGCTTTCTTT	CASSMDRAEYAFF
-	TRBV11-2	TRBJ1-2	TRBD1	TGTGCCAGCAGCTTAGTCACAGGGGGCTATGGCTACACCTTC	CASSLVTGGYGYTF
-	TRBV5-1	TRBJ2-1	TRBD1	TGCGCCAGCAGCTTGCGACAGGGGGCCTACAATGAGCAGTTCTTC	CASSLRQGAYNEQFF
few	TRBV6-5	TRBJ1-2	TRBD1	TGTGCCAGCAGTTACGGGGTGGACAGGGGAGCTGGCTACACCTTC	CASSYGVDRGAGYTF
-	TRBV7-9	TRBJ1-4	-	TGTGCCAGCAGCTTGCCCCAAGGCAGGGGTATGTTTTTT	CASSLPQGRGMFF
few	TRBV5-1	TRBJ2-5	-	TGCGCCAGCAGCTTGGTATTTCGGGTATCGGAAGCGGATGAAGAGACCCAGTACTTC	CASSLVFRVSEADEETQYF
-	TRBV30	TRBJ2-3	TRBD2	TGTGCCTGGAGTGTAAGGGCTAGCGGGAGATTGGGTACGCAGTATTTT	CAWSVRASGRLGTQYF
few	TRBV4-1	TRBJ2-1	TRBD2	TGCGCCAGCAGCCAAACTAGCGGGAGACTTGAGCAGTTCTTC	CASSQTSGRLEQFF
-	TRBV7-2	TRBJ1-5	TRBD1	TGTGCCAACAGCTACAGGGGGGATCAGCCCCAGCATTTT	CANSYRGDQPQHF
few	TRBV5-1	TRBJ1-4	-	TGCGCCAGCAGGTCTACAGGCGCAACTAATGAAAAACTGTTTTTT	CASRSTGATNEKLFF